This T cell receptor beta chain emerged from a study of control samples from healthy donors and cancer patients. The method was immunoSEQ multiplex PCR; TCRdb's version includes in-frame clones alone and lacks a portion of them. The sample has around 150,000 clones, under 96% seen once; the top ten hold approximately 0.93%. Germline V gene lookup returns CDR1 SGHTA and CDR2 FQGNSA. The ends were cut back, 4 bases at V and 9 bases at J, with 10 bases in the middle. The CDR3 spans 12 residues. Sequencing was done on a sample of blood. This clonotype was obtained from a woman under 40 in good health. The genes are TRBV7-2 and TRBJ2-1; D may match TRBD1 or TRBD2 (6 bases each). CDR3: CASSYGGSEQFF. Written as DNA, the CDR3 is TGTGCCAGCAGCTACGGGGGCTCTGAGCAGTTCTTC.